Ten or more counts support the clone carrying this T cell receptor beta chain. Its antigen is undetermined. The CDR3 is 14 residues long. V was shortened by 6 bases and J by 7 bases, with 13 bases between the two germline ends. Unique molecular identifiers were incorporated during preparation of the TCRbeta library. TCRdb itself ran the PCR reads through MiXCR, one entry per CDR3 protein. The sample lists 150,000 to 250,000 distinct CDR3 sequences; roughly 6.3% were seen once. This entry comes from a study of T-cell reconstitution after alpha-beta-depleted transplantation in children. General study results and limits: Reported findings indicate that, about two months after transplant, alpha-beta T cells came from several hundred expanded clones, which were derived from non-depleted graft cells. Newly produced T cells mostly provided counts and TCRbeta diversity after one year, as hyperexpanded clones declined. Recipient T cells and thymic progenitors that survived were the source of the high TCRbeta diversity seen at day 60 in some patients.

Specimen: PBMCs, collected before TCRalphabeta/CD19-depleted stem cell transplant. This receptor was obtained from a girl in the first two years of life with combined immunodeficiency, due to receive a stem cell transplant. This chain uses TRBV12-3 or TRBV12-4 with TRBJ1-6, with a possible D match to TRBD1 (5 bases). CDR3 in DNA: TGTGCCAGCAGGGCAACGGACAAGAATTCACCCCTCCACTTT. This codes for CASRATDKNSPLHF.